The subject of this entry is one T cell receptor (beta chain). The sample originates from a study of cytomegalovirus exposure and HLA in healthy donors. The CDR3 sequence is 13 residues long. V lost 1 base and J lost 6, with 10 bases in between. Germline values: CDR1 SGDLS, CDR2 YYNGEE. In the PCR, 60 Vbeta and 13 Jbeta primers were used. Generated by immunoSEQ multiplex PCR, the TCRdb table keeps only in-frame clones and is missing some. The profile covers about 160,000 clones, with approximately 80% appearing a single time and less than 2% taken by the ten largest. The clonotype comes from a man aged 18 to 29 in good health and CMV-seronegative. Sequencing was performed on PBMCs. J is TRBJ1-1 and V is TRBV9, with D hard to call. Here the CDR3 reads CASSVSVNSEAFF. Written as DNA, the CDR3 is TGTGCCAGCAGCGTATCCGTCAACTCTGAAGCTTTCTTT.